A single sample is the source of the 18 T cell receptor beta chains below, sequenced in a study of regulatory T cells in long-lasting Graves disease. Time point given: newly diagnosed GD, antithyroid drugs for less than 3 months. From PBMCs, RNA was extracted and then used to make the TCR library. Building of the TCR beta libraries involved iRepertoire HTBI primers and Arm-PCR of CDR3 regions. In TCRdb, the multiplex PCR reads were re-called with MiXCR into one record per CDR3 protein. The sample lists more than 300,000 distinct CDR3 sequences; around a sixth were seen once. The source was peripheral blood mononuclear cells (PBMCs), collected at new diagnosis, from a patient treated with antithyroid drugs. Source of these receptors: a female donor with Graves disease.

In its sample, this clonotype was seen many times. The chain links TRBV28 to TRBJ1-2; D is undetermined. The CDR3 has 13 amino acids. Germline V lookup: CDR1 MDHEN, CDR2 SYDVKM. Trimming shortened V by 2 bases and J by 10 bases, and 14 bases separated the two germline ends. The CDR3 reads CASSLPSGSDYTF. CDR3 sequence (DNA): TGTGCCAGCAGTTTACCCTCGGGCAGCGACTACACCTTC.

This clonotype was picked up many times. This chain joins TRBV11-2 and TRBJ2-5; D perhaps matches TRBD1 (6 bases). This CDR3 contains 15 residues. The germline gives CDR1 SGHAT, CDR2 FQNNGV. Trimming removed 5 bases from V and 7 bases from J, with 20 bases in between. The CDR3 region has the DNA TGTGCCAGCAGCCCGAAGACAGGCGTCTCCTCGACCCAGTACTTC. Translation: CASSPKTGVSSTQYF.

Note on this clonotype: This may be a read error, as it is one base from a much larger clone. The V gene is TRBV18, the J gene TRBJ2-7, with D unresolved. Per germline, CDR1 KGHSH and CDR2 LQKENI. CDR3 size: 13 residues. Deletions cut 3 bases from V and 6 bases from J, with 12 bases between. DNA for the CDR3: TGTGCCAGCTCACCTGTCAGTCTGAGCGAGCAGTACTTC. Protein: CASSPVSLSEQYF.

CDR3 sequence: CASSPRRPSEGQFF. The CDR3 nucleotides are TGTGCCAGCTCACCGCGCCGACCTTCAGAGGGGCAGTTCTTC. J is TRBJ2-1 and V is TRBV18; possibly TRBD2 for D (5 bases). The V gene lost 3 bases and the J gene lost 12 bases, with 18 bases spanning the gap. CDR1 KGHSH and CDR2 LQKENI come from the germline V gene. The CDR3 runs 14 residues.

This clonotype has a count of ten or more. The J gene is TRBJ1-6, the V gene TRBV12-3 or TRBV12-4; TRBD1 matches at 9 bases. J lost 7 bases, V lost 6 bases, and 4 bases had no gene match. The CDR3 sequence is 14 residues long. CDR3 protein: CASRRDRDNSPLHF. The DNA for the CDR3 is TGTGCCAGCAGGCGGGACAGGGACAATTCACCCCTCCACTTT.

The chain is built from TRBV30 and TRBJ1-2, with D perhaps TRBD1 (6 bases). In germline, CDR1 is GTSNPN, CDR2 SVGIG (reference sequence). V was shortened by 0 bases and J by 4 bases, with 21 bases between the two germline ends. This CDR3 spans 17 amino acids. Written as DNA, the CDR3 is TGTGCCTGGAGTGTACGAGGTGGGGGGGCGCTGGGCTATGGCTACACCTTC. Its protein product is CAWSVRGGGALGYGYTF. The complete variable domain, with remaining parts taken from reference TRBV30 and TRBJ1-2, reads SQTIHQWPATLVQPVGSPLSLECTVEGTSNPNLYWYRQAAGRGLQLLFYSVGIGQISSEVPQNLSASRPQDRQFILSSKKLLLSDSGFYLCAWSVRGGGALGYGYTFGSGTRLTVV.

This clonotype was observed a handful of times. J is TRBJ2-1 and V is TRBV6-2 or TRBV6-3, with 7 bases matching TRBD2. This CDR3 spans 16 amino acids. V shed 4 bases, J shed 3 bases, and the junction held 9 bases outside the gene matches. Germline V gene data show CDR1 as MNHEY and CDR2 as SVGEGT. CDR3: CASSLASGTFYNEQFF. The CDR3 nucleotides are TGTGCCAGCAGTTTGGCTAGCGGTACCTTCTACAATGAGCAGTTCTTC.

This clonotype was seen only a few times. The chain employs TRBV19 and TRBJ2-5; TRBD2 matches 13 bases. The CDR3 totals 16 residues. Germline CDR1 and CDR2: LNHDA and SQIVND (reference sequence). J gave up 5 bases and V 6 bases, and 9 bases lay outside the gene matches. The CDR3 here is CASRSPGLAGKETQYF. CDR3 nucleotide sequence: TGTGCCAGTAGGTCGCCGGGACTAGCGGGGAAGGAGACCCAGTACTTC.

This clonotype has a count of ten or more. The rearrangement joins TRBV6-1 to TRBJ2-7; D is unclear. CDR3 length equals 11 residues. The V end lost 6 bases, the J end lost 3 bases, and 6 bases lay between the germline ends. Germline CDR1 is MNHNS and CDR2 is SASEGT. CDR3 in amino acids: CASRTLYEQYF. Written as DNA, the CDR3 is TGTGCCAGCAGGACCCTCTACGAGCAGTACTTC.

This clonotype was seen at least ten times. The rearrangement links TRBV20-1 to TRBJ2-7; D is unclear. The CDR3 is 14 residues long. Germline V gene sequence: CDR1 DFQATT, CDR2 SNEGSKA (reference sequence). The V and J ends lost 6 bases and 3 bases respectively, with 18 bases between them. The CDR3 protein is CSAPLPRVYYEQYF. CDR3 coding DNA: TGCAGTGCCCCCCTTCCCAGAGTGTACTACGAGCAGTACTTC.

The DNA of the CDR3 is TGTGCCAGCAAAGGGAGCAGGGAGGGGTACACTGAAGCTTTCTTT. Translating it yields CASKGSREGYTEAFF. The chain combines TRBV2 with TRBJ1-1; tentatively, D is TRBD1 (5 bases). The CDR3 loop spans 15 amino acids. Deletions cut 7 bases from V and 3 bases from J, with 18 bases between. The germline gives CDR1 SNHLY, CDR2 FYNNEI.

This clonotype was seen a few times. The chain couples TRBV5-4 to TRBJ2-1; 9 bases map to TRBD1. From germline, CDR1 is SGHNT and CDR2 YYREEE (reference sequence). This CDR3 spans 16 amino acids. Trimming removed 4 bases from V and 2 bases from J; junction bases left unmatched: 7. Written as DNA, the CDR3 is TGTGCCAGCAGCCCCGCGGGGGACAGGGCCTACAATGAGCAGTTCTTC. Amino acids: CASSPAGDRAYNEQFF. The whole variable domain, filled in from reference TRBV5-4 and TRBJ2-1, reads ETGVTQSPTHLIKTRGQQVTLRCSSQSGHNTVSWYQQALGQGPQFIFQYYREEENGRGNFPPRFSGLQFPNYSSELNVNALELDDSALYLCASSPAGDRAYNEQFFGPGTRLTVL.

The J gene is TRBJ1-6, the V gene TRBV7-2, with D unresolved. Germline CDR1 is SGHTA and CDR2 is FQGNSA. There are 15 residues in the CDR3. Trimming took 5 bases from V and 9 from J, leaving 17 bases between them. The CDR3 region is CASSQEVRNSSPLHF. The CDR3 coding sequence is TGTGCCAGCAGCCAAGAAGTCAGGAACTCTTCACCCCTCCACTTT.

This clonotype came up many times. The CDR3 here is CASSEAFSSHTEAFF. CDR3 DNA sequence: TGTGCCAGCAGTGAAGCGTTTAGCAGCCACACTGAAGCTTTCTTT. V usage is TRBV6-1 and J usage is TRBJ1-1; D gene unclear. The CDR3 is 15 residues long. Germline V gives CDR1 MNHNS, CDR2 SASEGT. Deletions cut 0 bases from V and 3 bases from J, with 11 bases between.

This clonotype has a handful of counts. The V call is TRBV27, the J call TRBJ2-3, with a weak D call TRBD2 (6 bases). Germline V gene sequence: CDR1 MNHEY, CDR2 SMNVEV (reference sequence). This CDR3 has 13 amino acids. V dropped 8 bases and J dropped 5 bases, with 14 bases sitting between them. The CDR3: CASAGTPKDTQYF. CDR3 in DNA: TGTGCCAGCGCCGGGACTCCAAAAGATACGCAGTATTTT.

This clonotype was counted ten times or more. The chain joins TRBV12-3 or TRBV12-4 to TRBJ1-6; possibly TRBD1 for D (6 bases). The CDR3 totals 14 residues. V was shortened by 5 bases and J by 8 bases, with 13 bases between the two germline ends. The CDR3 bases are TGTGCCAGCAGTCCGGTCAGGACAGATTCACCCCTCCACTTT. The encoded protein is CASSPVRTDSPLHF.

The gene calls are TRBV18 and TRBJ2-7; D unclear. Trimming took off 1 base at V and 2 bases at J, with 6 bases between the two ends. The CDR3 consists of 13 residues. Germline CDR1 is KGHSH and CDR2 is LQKENI. For the CDR3, the DNA is TGTGCCAGCTCACCACAGGAAACCTACGAGCAGTACTTC. Translated: CASSPQETYEQYF. The variable domain in full, with the rest retrieved from reference TRBV18 and TRBJ2-7, is NAGVMQNPRHLVRRRGQEARLRCSPMKGHSHVYWYRQLPEEGLKFMVYLQKENIIDESGMPKERFSAEFPKEGPSILRIQQVVRGDSAAYFCASSPQETYEQYFGPGTRLTVT.

This clonotype was counted between two and nine times. The rearrangement links TRBV7-9 to TRBJ2-3; 15 nucleotides line up with TRBD2. CDR1 and CDR2 (germline): SEHNR, FQNEAQ (reference sequence). This CDR3 is built from 20 residues. V lost 3 bases, J lost 1 base, and 11 bases stayed unmatched. The CDR3 DNA reads TGTGCCAGCAGCTTCAACTCGGGACTAGCGGGAGGCTCTCGCACAGATACGCAGTATTTT. Protein sequence: CASSFNSGLAGGSRTDTQYF. Combining the CDR3 with reference TRBV7-9 and TRBJ2-3 gives the whole variable domain DTGVSQNPRHKITKRGQNVTFRCDPISEHNRLYWYRQTLGQGPEFLTYFQNEAQLEKSRLLSDRFSAERPKGSFSTLEIQRTEQGDSAMYLCASSFNSGLAGGSRTDTQYFGPGTRLTVL.